These 25 T cell receptor beta chains share one sample of origin, sequenced in a study of PD-L1 blockade in urothelial cancer listed by TCRdb under 2017. Receptor libraries were prepared by the immunoSEQ multiplex PCR assay. Here the immuneACCESS table is served through TCRdb, limited to in-frame sequences with V and J called. Missing clones are a known gap in these copies; in checked studies unresolved V genes cover under half, and the rest lacks a known reason. Here the sample has tens of thousands of clones; almost 85% occur a single time. The biggest ten clones account for 3.5% of the sample. The specimen comprised PBMCs, sampled around atezolizumab (anti-PD-L1) treatment. Receptors were obtained from a man between 65 and 80 years old with urothelial cancer.

V is TRBV19 and J is TRBJ1-5; D remains ambiguous. V shed 6 bases and J shed 6 bases, with 18 bases lying between them. The CDR3 is 15 residues long. Germline loops: CDR1 LNHDA, CDR2 SQIVND (reference sequence). The CDR3 DNA reads TGTGCCAGTAGACCTACGGGTACGCAAGGTCAGCCCCAGCATTTT. It is translated as CASRPTGTQGQPQHF.

The chain employs TRBV4-3 and TRBJ2-1; TRBD1 might be the D (6 bases). This CDR3 comprises 15 residues. The V end was cut by 1 base, the J end by 5 bases, with 12 bases between. Looked up from germline, CDR1 is LGHNA and CDR2 is YSLEER. The CDR3 DNA reads TGCGCCAGCAGCCAAGTGGGCGAGGGGGACAATGAGCAGTTCTTC. Translating it yields CASSQVGEGDNEQFF.

The chain recombines TRBV7-8 with TRBJ2-7, with D tentatively TRBD1 (6 bases). V was pared by 8 bases and J by 4 bases, with 18 bases between. CDR3 size: 14 residues. Germline loops: CDR1 SGHVS, CDR2 FQNEAQ. CDR3 protein: CASSSGQGRYEQYF. As DNA, the CDR3 is TGTGCCAGCTCCTCAGGGCAGGGGAGATACGAGCAGTACTTC.

Only a few counts were recorded for this clone. The chain combines TRBV6-5 with TRBJ2-2, with TRBD1 matching over 9 bases. The CDR3 covers 15 residues. Germline V lookup: CDR1 MNHEY, CDR2 SVGAGI. The J segment lost 6 bases and the V segment lost 5 bases, leaving 7 bases of the junction unmatched. Here the CDR3 reads CASSIGQGFAGELFF. CDR3 sequence (DNA): TGTGCCAGCAGTATCGGACAGGGGTTCGCCGGGGAGCTGTTTTTT.

This clone was observed a few times. The J gene is TRBJ2-7, the V gene TRBV11-2; D might be TRBD1 (6 bases). Germline CDR1 is SGHAT and CDR2 is FQNNGV. The CDR3 covers 14 residues. Between the trimmed V and J ends, which lost 4 bases and 1 base, there was a span of 11 bases. CDR3 coding DNA: TGTGCCAGCAGCTCCCCCGGGACATCCTACGAGCAGTACTTC. This encodes CASSSPGTSYEQYF.

The chain recombines TRBV7-2 with TRBJ2-6, with 10 positions matching TRBD1. CDR3 size: 17 residues. Trimming took 8 bases from V and 1 from J; bases not matched to a gene: 8. CDR1 is SGHTA, CDR2 FQGNSA, per germline. CDR3 in DNA: TGTGCCAGCCTTCCGGGACAGGGGAGGTCTGGGGCCAACGTCCTGACTTTC. This sequence encodes CASLPGQGRSGANVLTF.

The chain couples TRBV10-2 to TRBJ1-2; D might be TRBD1 (5 bases). The V gene lost 0 bases and the J gene lost 8 bases, with 10 bases spanning the gap. The CDR3 consists of 13 residues. CDR1 and CDR2 (germline): WSHSY, SAAADI. The CDR3 DNA is TGCGCCAGCAGTGAGTCGCAAGGGGCGGGCTACACCTTC. Amino acids: CASSESQGAGYTF.

The chain uses TRBV19 and TRBJ2-2; a weak D match, TRBD2 (5 bases). The CDR3 length is 16 residues. Trimming cost V 0 bases and J 7 bases, with 15 bases left between them. CDR1 is LNHDA and CDR2 is SQIVND in the germline V gene (reference sequence). In DNA, the CDR3 is TGTGCCAGTAGTATAGATCGACGGGATGTCGGCGGGGAGCTGTTTTTT. It codes for CASSIDRRDVGGELFF. The full variable domain, completed using reference TRBV19 and TRBJ2-2, is DGGITQSPKYLFRKEGQNVTLSCEQNLNHDAMYWYRQDPGQGLRLIYYSQIVNDFQKGDIAEGYSVSREKKESFPLTVTSAQKNPTAFYLCASSIDRRDVGGELFFGEGSRLTVL.

The chain links TRBV19 to TRBJ2-3, with 7 bases fitting TRBD2. The junction had 19 bases not matched to a gene; V was cut back by 7 bases and J by 6 bases. CDR3 length: 17 residues. CDR1 is LNHDA, CDR2 SQIVND, per germline (reference sequence). CDR3 bases: TGTGCCAGTACCGCGGGGGTTGGGCCTCGAGGTATTGATACGCAGTATTTT. This gives the protein CASTAGVGPRGIDTQYF.

The chain couples TRBV18 to TRBJ1-4; 8 bases line up with TRBD1. The germline CDR1 and CDR2 sequences are KGHSH and LQKENI. The CDR3 has 13 residues. The trim removed 4 bases at V and 8 bases at J, leaving 3 bases unmatched. DNA of the CDR3: TGTGCCAGCTCACAGGACAGGGACGAAAAACTGTTTTTT. This translates into CASSQDRDEKLFF.

This clone appeared once. The chain has TRBV5-1 and TRBJ2-5, with D possibly being TRBD1 (5 bases). Germline assignment: CDR1 SGHRS and CDR2 YFSETQ. The CDR3 is 13 residues long. V lost 4 bases and J 1 base, leaving 8 bases between the germline ends. CDR3 DNA sequence: TGCGCCAGCAGCCCGGACATCCAAGAGACCCAGTACTTC. Translation: CASSPDIQETQYF.

This chain connects TRBV5-5 to TRBJ2-5, with TRBD1 matching 7 bases. The CDR3 spans 12 residues. After removal of 4 bases from V and 5 bases from J, the junction contained 2 bases not matched to a gene. CDR1 SGHKS and CDR2 YYEKEE come from the germline V gene (reference sequence). CDR3 region: CASSPTGETQYF. DNA of the CDR3: TGTGCCAGCAGCCCGACAGGGGAGACCCAGTACTTC.

V usage is TRBV28 and J usage is TRBJ1-2; 8 positions match TRBD1. Germline CDR1 reads MDHEN; CDR2 reads SYDVKM. The CDR3 has 14 residues. Unmatched junction bases numbered 2, after V lost 3 bases and J lost 2 bases. The CDR3 DNA follows: TGTGCCAGCAGTTTTGGGGACAGGAACTATGGCTACACCTTC. It is translated as CASSFGDRNYGYTF.

The V and J genes are TRBV5-1 and TRBJ2-6; 7 positions match TRBD1. Losses at the gene ends were 4 bases for V and 0 bases for J; bases not matched to a gene: 4. The CDR3 runs to 16 residues. CDR1 SGHRS and CDR2 YFSETQ come from the germline V gene. As DNA, the CDR3 is TGCGCCAGCAGCAACACAGGGGACTCTGGGGCCAACGTCCTGACTTTC. Protein: CASSNTGDSGANVLTF.

The chain couples TRBV21-1 to TRBJ1-2. TRBV21-1 is deemed a pseudogene. The CDR3 has 12 residues. The CDR3 region has the DNA TGTGCCAGCAGCAAAGTGGGCGGGGGCTACACCTTC. Its translation: CASSKVGGGYTF.

This clone came up a few times. V is TRBV6-6 and J is TRBJ2-7; 7 bases line up with TRBD1. CDR1 is MNHNY and CDR2 is SVGAGI in the germline V gene (reference sequence). The ends lost 0 bases at V and 0 bases at J; junction bases unmatched: 2. The CDR3 totals 15 residues. CDR3 sequence (DNA): TGTGCCAGCAGTTACTCCCGGGACAGCTCCTACGAGCAGTACTTC. Its protein product is CASSYSRDSSYEQYF.

The CDR3 sequence is CASSPVDKTQETQYF. The DNA for the CDR3 is TGTGCCAGCTCACCAGTGGACAAGACCCAAGAGACCCAGTACTTC. The V call is TRBV18, the J call TRBJ2-5, with D tentatively TRBD1 (5 bases). CDR3 size: 15 residues. CDR1 is KGHSH, CDR2 LQKENI, per germline. The ends were cut back, 2 bases at V and 1 base at J, with 11 bases in the middle.

This clone appeared a few times. The chain joins TRBV20-1 to TRBJ1-5; D not resolved. CDR3 length equals 11 residues. Per the germline V gene, CDR1 is DFQATT and CDR2 is SNEGSKA (reference sequence). The germline V and J ends were trimmed by 1 base and 8 bases, with 6 bases remaining between them. The CDR3 is CSARVGEPQHF. The CDR3 DNA reads as TGCAGTGCTAGAGTCGGGGAGCCCCAGCATTTT.

The chain is built from TRBV7-8 and TRBJ1-1, with D hard to call. The CDR3 loop spans 16 amino acids. The V end lost 6 bases, the J end lost 1 base, and 18 bases lay between the germline ends. The germline gives CDR1 SGHVS, CDR2 FQNEAQ. The DNA of the CDR3 is TGTGCCAGCAGAAGCGCAGACCTAATAACGAACACTGAAGCTTTCTTT. This encodes CASRSADLITNTEAFF. Combining the CDR3 with reference TRBV7-8 and TRBJ1-1 gives the whole variable domain GAGVSQSPRYKVAKRGQDVALRCDPISGHVSLFWYQQALGQGPEFLTYFQNEAQLDKSGLPSDRFFAERPEGSVSTLKIQRTQQEDSAVYLCASRSADLITNTEAFFGQGTRLTVV.

The chain combines TRBV5-1 with TRBJ2-7; the match to TRBD2 covers 7 bases. Germline loops: CDR1 SGHRS, CDR2 YFSETQ. Losses at the gene ends were 0 bases for V and 5 bases for J; bases not matched to a gene: 5. The CDR3 consists of 14 residues. In DNA form, the CDR3 reads TGCGCCAGCAGCTTGGGCGCGGGAGTCAACGAGCAGTACTTC. Translated, it gives CASSLGAGVNEQYF. Full variable domain (remainder filled in from reference TRBV5-1 and TRBJ2-7): KAGVTQTPRYLIKTRGQQVTLSCSPISGHRSVSWYQQTPGQGLQFLFEYFSETQRNKGNFPGRFSGRQFSNSRSEMNVSTLELGDSALYLCASSLGAGVNEQYFGPGTRLTVT.

This clone was found a few times. J is TRBJ1-1 and V is TRBV7-8; D unclear. This CDR3 comprises 14 residues. Deletions cut 0 bases from V and 3 bases from J, with 8 bases between. Per germline, CDR1 SGHVS and CDR2 FQNEAQ. Here the CDR3 reads CASSLAQVYTEAFF. CDR3 DNA sequence: TGTGCCAGCAGCTTAGCGCAGGTTTACACTGAAGCTTTCTTT.

The count of this clone is one. The chain links TRBV19 to TRBJ2-3; D possibly corresponds to TRBD1 (5 bases). The CDR3 sequence is 13 residues long. Germline CDR1 LNHDA, CDR2 SQIVND (reference sequence). Trimming removed 6 bases at V and 1 base at J, with 8 bases between. CDR3 loop: CASRKGGTDTQYF. In DNA form, the CDR3 reads TGTGCCAGTAGAAAAGGGGGCACAGATACGCAGTATTTT.

The rearrangement links TRBV7-3 to TRBJ2-5, with 12 positions matching TRBD2. This CDR3 region has 15 residues. V gave up 1 base and J gave up 5 bases; unmatched junction bases: 2. Germline V lookup: CDR1 SGHTA, CDR2 FQGTGA. Here the CDR3 DNA reads TGTGCCAGCAGCTTAATGGGGACTAGCGGGGAGACCCAGTACTTC. Translating it yields CASSLMGTSGETQYF.

This clone was detected only once. The chain is built from TRBV6-1 and TRBJ2-2, with 9 positions matching TRBD1. The CDR3 is 13 residues long. Germline CDR1 MNHNS, CDR2 SASEGT. J was trimmed by 8 bases and V by 6 bases; bases with no gene match: 4. The CDR3 loop reads CASRQQGAGELFF. CDR3 DNA: TGTGCCAGCAGGCAACAGGGGGCGGGGGAGCTGTTTTTT.

CDR3 nucleotide sequence: TGTGCCATCAGTGCCGGGGACAGGGGCTCAGATACGCAGTATTTT. Its protein product is CAISAGDRGSDTQYF. V gene TRBV10-3 combines with J gene TRBJ2-3; 10 nucleotides match TRBD1. Germline CDR1 reads ENHRY; CDR2 reads SYGVKD. V was clipped by 4 bases and J by 4 bases; unmatched bases: 5. The CDR3 loop spans 15 amino acids.